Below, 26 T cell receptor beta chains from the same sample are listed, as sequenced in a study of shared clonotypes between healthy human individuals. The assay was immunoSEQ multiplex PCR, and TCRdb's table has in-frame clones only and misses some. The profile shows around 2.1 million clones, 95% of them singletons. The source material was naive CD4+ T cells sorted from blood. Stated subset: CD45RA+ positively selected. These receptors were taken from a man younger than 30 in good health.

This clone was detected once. CDR3 region: CASSEVTDRESNQPQHF. In DNA, the CDR3 is TGTGCCAGCAGTGAAGTGACGGACAGGGAAAGCAATCAGCCCCAGCATTTT. This chain links TRBV2 with TRBJ1-5, with TRBD1 identical over 8 bases. The CDR3 sequence is 17 residues long. Trimming took 1 base from V and 1 from J; bases not matched to a gene: 6. Per germline, CDR1 SNHLY and CDR2 FYNNEI.

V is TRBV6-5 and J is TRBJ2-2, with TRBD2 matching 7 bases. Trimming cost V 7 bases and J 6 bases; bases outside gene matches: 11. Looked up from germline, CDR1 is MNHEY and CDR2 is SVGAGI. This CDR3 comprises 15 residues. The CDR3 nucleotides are TGTGCCAGCAAGGGCAGCGGACGGGGGGCCGGGGAGCTGTTTTTT. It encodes CASKGSGRGAGELFF.

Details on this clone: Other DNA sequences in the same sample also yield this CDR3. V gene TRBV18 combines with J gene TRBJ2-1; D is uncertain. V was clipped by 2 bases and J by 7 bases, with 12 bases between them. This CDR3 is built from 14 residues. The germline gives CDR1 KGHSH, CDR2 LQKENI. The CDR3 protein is CASSPGLVLNEQFF. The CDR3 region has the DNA TGTGCCAGCTCACCAGGGCTAGTTCTAAATGAGCAGTTCTTC. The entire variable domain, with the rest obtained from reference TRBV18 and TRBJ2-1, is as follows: NAGVMQNPRHLVRRRGQEARLRCSPMKGHSHVYWYRQLPEEGLKFMVYLQKENIIDESGMPKERFSAEFPKEGPSILRIQQVVRGDSAAYFCASSPGLVLNEQFFGPGTRLTVL.

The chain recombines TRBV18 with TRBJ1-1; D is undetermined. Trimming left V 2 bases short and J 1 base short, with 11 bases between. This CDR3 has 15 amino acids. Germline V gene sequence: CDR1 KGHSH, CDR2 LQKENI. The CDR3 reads CASSPKEDRNTEAFF. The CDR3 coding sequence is TGTGCCAGCTCACCAAAGGAGGACCGGAACACTGAAGCTTTCTTT.

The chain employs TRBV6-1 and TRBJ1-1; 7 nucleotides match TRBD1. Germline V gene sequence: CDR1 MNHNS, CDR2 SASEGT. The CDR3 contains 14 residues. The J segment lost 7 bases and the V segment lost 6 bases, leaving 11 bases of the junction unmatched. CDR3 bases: TGTGCCAGCAGGGATACAGGGGCCGCGGATGAAGCTTTCTTT. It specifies CASRDTGAADEAFF.

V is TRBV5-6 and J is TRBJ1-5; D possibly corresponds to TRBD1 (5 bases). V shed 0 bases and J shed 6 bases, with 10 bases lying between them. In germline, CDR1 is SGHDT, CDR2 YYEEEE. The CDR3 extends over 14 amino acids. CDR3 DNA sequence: TGTGCCAGCAGCTTGGCCGGCAGGGCTCAGCCCCAGCATTTT. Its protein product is CASSLAGRAQPQHF.

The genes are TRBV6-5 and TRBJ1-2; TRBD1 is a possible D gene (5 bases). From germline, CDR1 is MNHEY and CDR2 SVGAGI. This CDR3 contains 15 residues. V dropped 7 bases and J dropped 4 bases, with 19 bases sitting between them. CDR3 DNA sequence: TGTGCCAGCACCATTACGACGGACACAGCCTATGGCTACACCTTC. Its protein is CASTITTDTAYGYTF.

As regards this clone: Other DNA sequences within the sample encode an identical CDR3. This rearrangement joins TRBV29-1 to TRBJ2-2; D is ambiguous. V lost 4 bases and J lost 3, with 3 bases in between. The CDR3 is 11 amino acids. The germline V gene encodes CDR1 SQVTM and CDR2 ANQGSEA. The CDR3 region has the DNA TGCAGCGTTGCAGACACCGGGGAGCTGTTTTTT. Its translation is CSVADTGELFF.

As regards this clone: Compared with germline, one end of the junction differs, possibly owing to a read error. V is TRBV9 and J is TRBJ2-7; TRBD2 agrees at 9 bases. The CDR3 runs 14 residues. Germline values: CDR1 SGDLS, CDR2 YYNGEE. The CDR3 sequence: CASTVRREGYEQYF. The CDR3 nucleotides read TGTGCCAGCACCGTACGGCGGGAGGGTTACGAGCAGTACTTC.

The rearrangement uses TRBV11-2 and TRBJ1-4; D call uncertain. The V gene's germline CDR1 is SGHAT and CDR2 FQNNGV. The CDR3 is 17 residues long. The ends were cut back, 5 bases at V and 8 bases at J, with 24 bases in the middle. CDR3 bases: TGTGCCAGCAGCCCAAGTGGATGGACCACGGCAAGAGAAAAACTGTTTTTT. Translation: CASSPSGWTTAREKLFF.

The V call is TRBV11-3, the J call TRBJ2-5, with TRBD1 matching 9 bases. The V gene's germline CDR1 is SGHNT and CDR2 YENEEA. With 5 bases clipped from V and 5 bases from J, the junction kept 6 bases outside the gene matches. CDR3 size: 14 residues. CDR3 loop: CASSPGTGPETQYF. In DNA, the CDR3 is TGTGCCAGCAGCCCAGGGACAGGGCCTGAGACCCAGTACTTC.

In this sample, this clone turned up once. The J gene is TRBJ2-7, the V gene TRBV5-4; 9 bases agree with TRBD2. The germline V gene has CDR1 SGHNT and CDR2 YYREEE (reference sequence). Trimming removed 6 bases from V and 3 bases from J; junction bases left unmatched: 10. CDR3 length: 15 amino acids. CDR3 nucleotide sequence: TGTGCCAGCAAGCTTGGCGGGGGGGCTGGCTACGAGCAGTACTTC. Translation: CASKLGGGAGYEQYF.

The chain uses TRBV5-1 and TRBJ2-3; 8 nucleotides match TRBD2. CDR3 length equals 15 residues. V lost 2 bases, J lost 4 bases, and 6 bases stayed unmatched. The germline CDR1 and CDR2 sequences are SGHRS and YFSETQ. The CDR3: CASSLGAGVADTQYF. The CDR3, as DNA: TGCGCCAGCAGCTTAGGAGCGGGAGTGGCAGATACGCAGTATTTT.

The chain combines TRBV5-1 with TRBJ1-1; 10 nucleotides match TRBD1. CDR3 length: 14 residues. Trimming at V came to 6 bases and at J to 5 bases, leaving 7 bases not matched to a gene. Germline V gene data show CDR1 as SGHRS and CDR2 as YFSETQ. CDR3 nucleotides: TGCGCCAGCAATCCGACAGGGGGCAATACTGAAGCTTTCTTT. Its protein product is CASNPTGGNTEAFF. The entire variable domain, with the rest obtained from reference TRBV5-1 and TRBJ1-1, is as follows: KAGVTQTPRYLIKTRGQQVTLSCSPISGHRSVSWYQQTPGQGLQFLFEYFSETQRNKGNFPGRFSGRQFSNSRSEMNVSTLELGDSALYLCASNPTGGNTEAFFGQGTRLTVV.

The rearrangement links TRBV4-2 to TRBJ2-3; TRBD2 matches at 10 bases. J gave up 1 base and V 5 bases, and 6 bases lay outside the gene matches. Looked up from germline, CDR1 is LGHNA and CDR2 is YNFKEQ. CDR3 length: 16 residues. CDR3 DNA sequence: TGTGCCAGCAGCGGGGGGCTAGCGGGAGGCACAGATACGCAGTATTTT. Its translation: CASSGGLAGGTDTQYF.

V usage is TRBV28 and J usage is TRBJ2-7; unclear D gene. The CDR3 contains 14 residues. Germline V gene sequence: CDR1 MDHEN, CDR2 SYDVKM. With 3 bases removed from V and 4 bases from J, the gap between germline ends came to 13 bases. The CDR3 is CASSFTTKPYEQYF. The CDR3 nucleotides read TGTGCCAGCAGTTTCACCACGAAACCTTACGAGCAGTACTTC. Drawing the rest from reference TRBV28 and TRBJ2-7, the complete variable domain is DVKVTQSSRYLVKRTGEKVFLECVQDMDHENMFWYRQDPGLGLRLIYFSYDVKMKEKGDIPEGYSVSREKKERFSLILESASTNQTSMYLCASSFTTKPYEQYFGPGTRLTVT.

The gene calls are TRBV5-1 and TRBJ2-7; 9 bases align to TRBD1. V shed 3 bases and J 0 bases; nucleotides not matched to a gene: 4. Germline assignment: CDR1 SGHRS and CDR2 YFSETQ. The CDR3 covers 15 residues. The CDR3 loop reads CASSWTGEGSYEQYF. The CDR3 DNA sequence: TGCGCCAGCAGCTGGACAGGGGAAGGCTCCTACGAGCAGTACTTC.

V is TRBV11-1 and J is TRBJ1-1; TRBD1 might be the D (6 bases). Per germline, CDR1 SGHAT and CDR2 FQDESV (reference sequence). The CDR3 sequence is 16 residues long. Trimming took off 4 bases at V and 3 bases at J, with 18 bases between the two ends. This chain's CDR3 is CASSWGDLGAHTEAFF. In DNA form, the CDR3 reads TGTGCCAGCAGCTGGGGGGATCTGGGGGCTCACACTGAAGCTTTCTTT.

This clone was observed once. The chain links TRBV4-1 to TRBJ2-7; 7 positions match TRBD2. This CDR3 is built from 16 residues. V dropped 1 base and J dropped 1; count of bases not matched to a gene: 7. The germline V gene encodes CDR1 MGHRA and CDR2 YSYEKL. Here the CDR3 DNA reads TGCGCCAGCAGCCAAGGGGGGACTAAGCTATCCTACGAGCAGTACTTC. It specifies CASSQGGTKLSYEQYF.

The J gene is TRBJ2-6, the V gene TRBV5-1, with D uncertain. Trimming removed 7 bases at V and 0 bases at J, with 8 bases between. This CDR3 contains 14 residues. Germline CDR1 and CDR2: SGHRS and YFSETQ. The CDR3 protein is CASRTHSGANVLTF. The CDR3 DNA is TGCGCCAGCCGGACGCACTCTGGGGCCAACGTCCTGACTTTC.

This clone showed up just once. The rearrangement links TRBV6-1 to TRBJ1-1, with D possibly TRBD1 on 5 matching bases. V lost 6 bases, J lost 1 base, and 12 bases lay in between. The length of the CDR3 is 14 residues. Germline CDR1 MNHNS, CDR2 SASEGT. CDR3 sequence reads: CASRVGAQNTEAFF. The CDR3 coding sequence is TGTGCCAGCAGAGTCGGGGCCCAGAACACTGAAGCTTTCTTT.

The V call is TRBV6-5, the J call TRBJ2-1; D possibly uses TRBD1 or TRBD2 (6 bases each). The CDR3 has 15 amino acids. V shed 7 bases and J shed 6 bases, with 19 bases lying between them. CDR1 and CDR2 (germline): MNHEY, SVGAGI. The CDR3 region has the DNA TGTGCCAGCACCGATTTAGGGGGAGGATTCAATGAGCAGTTCTTC. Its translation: CASTDLGGGFNEQFF.

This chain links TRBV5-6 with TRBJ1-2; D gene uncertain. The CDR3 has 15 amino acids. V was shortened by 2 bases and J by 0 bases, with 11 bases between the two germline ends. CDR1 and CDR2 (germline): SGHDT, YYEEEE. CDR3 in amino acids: CASSLRTLSNYGYTF. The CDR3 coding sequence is TGTGCCAGCAGCTTACGGACCTTATCTAACTATGGCTACACCTTC.

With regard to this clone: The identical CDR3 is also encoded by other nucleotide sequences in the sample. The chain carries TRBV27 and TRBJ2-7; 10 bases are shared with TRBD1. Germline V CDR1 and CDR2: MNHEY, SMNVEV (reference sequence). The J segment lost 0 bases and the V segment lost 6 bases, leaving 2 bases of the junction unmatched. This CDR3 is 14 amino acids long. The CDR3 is CASRRDRGSYEQYF. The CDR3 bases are TGTGCCAGCAGGAGGGACAGGGGCTCCTACGAGCAGTACTTC.

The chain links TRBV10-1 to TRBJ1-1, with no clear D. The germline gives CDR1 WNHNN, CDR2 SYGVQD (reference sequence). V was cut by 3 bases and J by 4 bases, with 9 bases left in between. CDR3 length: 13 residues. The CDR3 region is CASSERPTTEAFF. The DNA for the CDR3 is TGCGCCAGCAGTGAACGGCCCACCACTGAAGCTTTCTTT.

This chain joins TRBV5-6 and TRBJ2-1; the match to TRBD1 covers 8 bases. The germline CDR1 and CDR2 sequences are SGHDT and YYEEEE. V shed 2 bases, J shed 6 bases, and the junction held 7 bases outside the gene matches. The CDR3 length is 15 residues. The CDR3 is CASSFNRGTSNEQFF. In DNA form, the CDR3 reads TGTGCCAGCAGCTTTAACAGGGGGACAAGCAATGAGCAGTTCTTC.